This T cell receptor beta chain was captured in a study of T-cell reconstitution after alpha-beta-depleted transplantation in children. This clonotype was observed at least ten times. Construction of the TCRbeta library involved unique molecular identifiers. MiXCR, run by TCRdb on the PCR reads, gives a single entry per CDR3 protein. Among roughly 200,000 distinct CDR3 sequences listed, approximately 9% were seen once. Trimming removed 2 bases from V and 4 bases from J, with 23 bases in between. The CDR3 is 18 residues long. The germline gives CDR1 SEHNR, CDR2 FQNEAQ (reference sequence). The TCR sequence derives from a human donor who donated a stem cell graft to a child with acute lymphoblastic leukemia. The chain uses TRBV7-9 and TRBJ1-2; D perhaps matches TRBD1 (6 bases). The sequencing used PBMCs from the stem cell graft donor, collected from the stem cell graft. The CDR3 DNA follows: TGTGCCAGCAGCTTAAGAGGGGGTAGTCGGGCGCACTCCTATGGCTACACCTTC. Translation: CASSLRGGSRAHSYGYTF.